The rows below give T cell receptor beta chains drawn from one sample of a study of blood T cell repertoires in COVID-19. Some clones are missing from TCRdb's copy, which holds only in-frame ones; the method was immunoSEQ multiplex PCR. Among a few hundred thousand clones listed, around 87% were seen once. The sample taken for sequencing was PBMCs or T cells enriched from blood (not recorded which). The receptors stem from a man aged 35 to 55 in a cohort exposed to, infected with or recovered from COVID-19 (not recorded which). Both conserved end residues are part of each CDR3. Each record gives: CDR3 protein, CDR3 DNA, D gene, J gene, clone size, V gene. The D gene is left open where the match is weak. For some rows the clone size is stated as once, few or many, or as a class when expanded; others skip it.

cdr3_aa: CASRGDTDNYGYTF; cdr3_nt: TGTGCCAGCAGGGGGGACACCGATAACTATGGCTACACCTTC; d_call: -; j_call: TRBJ1-2; clone_size: few; v_call: TRBV7-9
cdr3_aa: CASRRTSGSVPNEQFF; cdr3_nt: TGTGCCAGCAGGAGGACTAGCGGGAGCGTACCCAATGAGCAGTTCTTC; d_call: TRBD2; j_call: TRBJ2-1; clone_size: -; v_call: TRBV2
cdr3_aa: CASSLGTGENSPLHF; cdr3_nt: TGTGCCAGCAGCTTGGGGACGGGAGAGAATTCACCCCTCCACTTT; d_call: -; j_call: TRBJ1-6; clone_size: -; v_call: TRBV7-9
cdr3_aa: CASSRRLAGGLMNTGELFF; cdr3_nt: TGCGCCAGCAGCCGCAGACTAGCGGGAGGTCTGATGAACACCGGGGAGCTGTTTTTT; d_call: TRBD2; j_call: TRBJ2-2; clone_size: -; v_call: TRBV4-1
cdr3_aa: CASSSLLGLAGVGSEQFF; cdr3_nt: TGTGCCAGCAGCTCCCTATTGGGACTAGCGGGAGTTGGAAGTGAGCAGTTCTTC; d_call: TRBD2; j_call: TRBJ2-1; clone_size: -; v_call: TRBV7-6
cdr3_aa: CASSFMGQVTQYF; cdr3_nt: TGTGCCAGCAGCTTCATGGGACAAGTTACGCAGTATTTT; d_call: -; j_call: TRBJ2-3; clone_size: -; v_call: TRBV5-5
cdr3_aa: CASSERLTVGETQYF; cdr3_nt: TGTGCCAGCAGTGAACGCCTGACAGTCGGGGAGACCCAGTACTTC; d_call: -; j_call: TRBJ2-5; clone_size: -; v_call: TRBV28
cdr3_aa: CASSPIVGETQYF; cdr3_nt: TGTGCCAGCTCACCGATAGTCGGGGAGACCCAGTACTTC; d_call: -; j_call: TRBJ2-5; clone_size: -; v_call: TRBV18
cdr3_aa: CASRETDRLLYGYTF; cdr3_nt: TGTGCCAGCAGAGAGACGGACAGGCTCCTCTATGGCTACACCTTC; d_call: TRBD1; j_call: TRBJ1-2; clone_size: -; v_call: TRBV2
cdr3_aa: CASKFISGGRQPQHF; cdr3_nt: TGTGCCAGCAAGTTTATCTCGGGAGGAAGACAGCCCCAGCATTTT; d_call: -; j_call: TRBJ1-5; clone_size: -; v_call: TRBV27
cdr3_aa: CASSRDSYEQYF; cdr3_nt: TGCGCCAGCAGCCGGGACTCCTACGAGCAGTACTTC; d_call: -; j_call: TRBJ2-7; clone_size: -; v_call: TRBV5-1
cdr3_aa: CASSPGGPETQYF; cdr3_nt: TGTGCCAGCAGCCCAGGGGGCCCAGAGACCCAGTACTTC; d_call: TRBD1; j_call: TRBJ2-5; clone_size: -; v_call: TRBV28
cdr3_aa: CARRDLDYPYNEQFF; cdr3_nt: TGTGCCCGTCGGGACTTGGATTACCCCTACAATGAGCAGTTCTTC; d_call: -; j_call: TRBJ2-1; clone_size: -; v_call: TRBV30
cdr3_aa: CASSQDIQALTF; cdr3_nt: TGTGCCAGCAGCCAAGATATTCAGGCATTAACCTTC; d_call: -; j_call: TRBJ1-2; clone_size: -; v_call: TRBV4-2
cdr3_aa: CASSVRYGGEADTQYF; cdr3_nt: TGTGCCAGCAGCGTCCGTTACGGGGGGGAGGCAGATACGCAGTATTTT; d_call: TRBD2; j_call: TRBJ2-3; clone_size: -; v_call: TRBV2
cdr3_aa: CASRGGGRLSAFF; cdr3_nt: TGTGCCAGCAGAGGCGGGGGGCGATTGTCAGCTTTCTTT; d_call: -; j_call: TRBJ1-1; clone_size: -; v_call: TRBV3-1/TRBV3-2
cdr3_aa: CASSLNRYEQYF; cdr3_nt: TGTGCCAGCAGCTTGAACAGATACGAGCAGTACTTC; d_call: -; j_call: TRBJ2-7; clone_size: -; v_call: TRBV5-4
cdr3_aa: CASSLETGGSPLHF; cdr3_nt: TGTGCCAGCAGCTTGGAGACAGGTGGTTCACCCCTCCACTTT; d_call: -; j_call: TRBJ1-6; clone_size: -; v_call: TRBV5-4
cdr3_aa: CASSEGDKSNQPQHF; cdr3_nt: TGTGCCAGCAGTGAAGGGGACAAAAGCAATCAGCCCCAGCATTTT; d_call: -; j_call: TRBJ1-5; clone_size: once; v_call: TRBV6-1
cdr3_aa: CAIRGLPSETEQYF; cdr3_nt: TGTGCCATCAGGGGGCTACCTTCGGAGACCGAGCAGTACTTC; d_call: -; j_call: TRBJ2-7; clone_size: -; v_call: TRBV10-3
cdr3_aa: CASSLGLAGADTQYF; cdr3_nt: TGTGCCAGCAGCTTGGGGCTAGCGGGAGCAGATACGCAGTATTTT; d_call: TRBD2; j_call: TRBJ2-3; clone_size: once; v_call: TRBV7-6
cdr3_aa: CASRKPGQGQNEQFF; cdr3_nt: TGTGCCAGCAGGAAGCCGGGACAGGGGCAGAATGAGCAGTTCTTC; d_call: TRBD1; j_call: TRBJ2-1; clone_size: -; v_call: TRBV6-5
cdr3_aa: CAAGGRLEQPQHF; cdr3_nt: TGTGCCGCCGGGGGGCGCTTGGAACAGCCCCAGCATTTT; d_call: -; j_call: TRBJ1-5; clone_size: few; v_call: TRBV6-6
cdr3_aa: CASRGQGDQPQHF; cdr3_nt: TGTGCCAGCAGGGGACAGGGCGATCAGCCCCAGCATTTT; d_call: TRBD1; j_call: TRBJ1-5; clone_size: -; v_call: TRBV19
cdr3_aa: CASSQGQVTEQYF; cdr3_nt: TGTGCCAGCAGCCAAGGTCAGGTTACCGAGCAGTACTTC; d_call: -; j_call: TRBJ2-7; clone_size: -; v_call: TRBV4-2
cdr3_aa: CASRIETSGSTSTDTQYF; cdr3_nt: TGTGCCAGCAGGATCGAGACTAGCGGGTCGACTAGCACAGATACGCAGTATTTT; d_call: TRBD2; j_call: TRBJ2-3; clone_size: -; v_call: TRBV27
cdr3_aa: CASSPLAAASSYNSPLHF; cdr3_nt: TGTGCCAGCTCACCCCTAGCGGCGGCAAGCTCCTATAATTCACCCCTCCACTTT; d_call: -; j_call: TRBJ1-6; clone_size: -; v_call: TRBV18
cdr3_aa: CASSYTSGDSYEQYF; cdr3_nt: TGTGCCAGCAGTTACACTAGCGGGGACTCCTACGAGCAGTACTTC; d_call: TRBD2; j_call: TRBJ2-7; clone_size: once; v_call: TRBV6-5
cdr3_aa: CASSPSTGNYEQYF; cdr3_nt: TGTGCCAGCAGCCCCTCAACAGGGAACTACGAGCAGTACTTC; d_call: -; j_call: TRBJ2-7; clone_size: -; v_call: TRBV7-2
cdr3_aa: CASSVEPSGNTIYF; cdr3_nt: TGTGCCAGCAGCGTAGAGCCCTCTGGAAACACCATATATTTT; d_call: -; j_call: TRBJ1-3; clone_size: -; v_call: TRBV9
cdr3_aa: CASSLLPGLASADTQYF; cdr3_nt: TGTGCCAGTAGTCTCCTACCGGGACTAGCGTCGGCAGATACGCAGTATTTT; d_call: TRBD2; j_call: TRBJ2-3; clone_size: -; v_call: TRBV19
cdr3_aa: CASSPGSGDRGYTF; cdr3_nt: TGTGCCAGCAGCCCAGGGTCCGGGGACAGGGGCTACACCTTC; d_call: TRBD1; j_call: TRBJ1-2; clone_size: many; v_call: TRBV3-1/TRBV3-2
cdr3_aa: CASSLDGNSGNTIYF; cdr3_nt: TGCGCCAGCAGCTTGGACGGGAACTCTGGAAACACCATATATTTT; d_call: -; j_call: TRBJ1-3; clone_size: -; v_call: TRBV5-1
cdr3_aa: CASSPPGLAGQETQYF; cdr3_nt: TGTGCCAGCAGCCCCCCGGGACTAGCGGGACAAGAGACCCAGTACTTC; d_call: TRBD2; j_call: TRBJ2-5; clone_size: -; v_call: TRBV7-9
cdr3_aa: CASSPRTIATNEKLFF; cdr3_nt: TGTGCCAGCAGCCCTCGGACAATTGCAACTAATGAAAAACTGTTTTTT; d_call: -; j_call: TRBJ1-4; clone_size: -; v_call: TRBV14
cdr3_aa: CASSPGGGRQGDTQYF; cdr3_nt: TGTGCCAGCAGTCCTGGGGGCGGGAGGCAAGGGGATACGCAGTATTTT; d_call: TRBD2; j_call: TRBJ2-3; clone_size: -; v_call: TRBV7-6
cdr3_aa: CAWSVRGQLLHEQFF; cdr3_nt: TGTGCCTGGAGTGTTAGAGGACAGCTTTTGCATGAGCAGTTCTTC; d_call: -; j_call: TRBJ2-1; clone_size: -; v_call: TRBV30
cdr3_aa: CASSRTSGRAQTWFF; cdr3_nt: TGTGCCAGCAGTCGGACTAGCGGGAGGGCCCAAACTTGGTTCTTC; d_call: TRBD2; j_call: TRBJ2-1; clone_size: -; v_call: TRBV2
cdr3_aa: CSVELGTSGRAKGDLPDEQFF; cdr3_nt: TGCAGCGTTGAACTCGGGACTAGCGGGAGGGCCAAAGGGGATTTGCCGGATGAGCAGTTCTTC; d_call: TRBD2; j_call: TRBJ2-1; clone_size: -; v_call: TRBV29-1
cdr3_aa: CASSLGARGRTEAFF; cdr3_nt: TGTGCCAGCAGTTTAGGCGCCAGGGGAAGGACTGAAGCTTTCTTT; d_call: -; j_call: TRBJ1-1; clone_size: once; v_call: TRBV28
cdr3_aa: CASSPTGTANTEAFF; cdr3_nt: TGTGCCAGCAGTCCTACCGGGACAGCGAACACTGAAGCTTTCTTT; d_call: TRBD1; j_call: TRBJ1-1; clone_size: -; v_call: TRBV28
cdr3_aa: CASGLLDSGTGHRNEQFF; cdr3_nt: TGTGCTAGTGGTCTCTTAGATTCCGGGACAGGGCATCGGAATGAGCAGTTCTTC; d_call: TRBD1; j_call: TRBJ2-1; clone_size: -; v_call: TRBV12-5
cdr3_aa: CASSRGTGDSPLHF; cdr3_nt: TGTGCCAGCAGCCGCGGGACAGGGGATTCACCCCTCCACTTT; d_call: TRBD1; j_call: TRBJ1-6; clone_size: -; v_call: TRBV6-5
cdr3_aa: CASRSLARSGEQFF; cdr3_nt: TGTGCCAGCCGATCTCTAGCGCGAAGCGGTGAGCAGTTCTTC; d_call: -; j_call: TRBJ2-1; clone_size: -; v_call: TRBV19
cdr3_aa: CASSPPTGEGYGYTF; cdr3_nt: TGCGCCAGCAGCCCGCCGACAGGGGAAGGGTATGGCTACACCTTC; d_call: TRBD1; j_call: TRBJ1-2; clone_size: -; v_call: TRBV5-1
cdr3_aa: CASSRTYNEQFF; cdr3_nt: TGTGCCAGTAGTAGAACATACAATGAGCAGTTCTTC; d_call: -; j_call: TRBJ2-1; clone_size: -; v_call: TRBV19
cdr3_aa: CASSEIAGNPYNEQFF; cdr3_nt: TGCGCCAGCAGCGAAATAGCGGGAAACCCCTACAATGAGCAGTTCTTC; d_call: TRBD2; j_call: TRBJ2-1; clone_size: -; v_call: TRBV5-1
cdr3_aa: CASSLKGGTSWYNEQFF; cdr3_nt: TGTGCCAGCAGCTTAAAGGGAGGGACTAGTTGGTACAATGAGCAGTTCTTC; d_call: TRBD2; j_call: TRBJ2-1; clone_size: -; v_call: TRBV7-9
cdr3_aa: CASTKDGGRDGYTF; cdr3_nt: TGTGCCAGCACCAAGGACGGGGGACGAGATGGCTACACCTTC; d_call: -; j_call: TRBJ1-2; clone_size: -; v_call: TRBV6-6
cdr3_aa: CASSLGAGVYNEQFF; cdr3_nt: TGTGCCAGCAGCTTAGGTGCGGGAGTCTACAATGAGCAGTTCTTC; d_call: TRBD2; j_call: TRBJ2-1; clone_size: -; v_call: TRBV11-1
cdr3_aa: CASSQTGRAGSPLHF; cdr3_nt: TGCGCCAGCAGTCAAACGGGGAGGGCAGGTTCACCCCTCCACTTT; d_call: -; j_call: TRBJ1-6; clone_size: -; v_call: TRBV23-1
cdr3_aa: CASRLQGALGEQYF; cdr3_nt: TGTGCCAGCAGACTTCAGGGGGCTTTAGGCGAGCAGTACTTC; d_call: TRBD1; j_call: TRBJ2-7; clone_size: -; v_call: TRBV27
cdr3_aa: CASSFGQAYNEQFF; cdr3_nt: TGCGCCAGCAGCTTTGGACAGGCCTACAATGAGCAGTTCTTC; d_call: TRBD1; j_call: TRBJ2-1; clone_size: -; v_call: TRBV5-1
cdr3_aa: CASSFLGQGNLASSYEQYF; cdr3_nt: TGTGCCAGCAGCTTTTTGGGACAGGGAAATTTGGCAAGCTCCTACGAGCAGTACTTC; d_call: TRBD1; j_call: TRBJ2-7; clone_size: -; v_call: TRBV11-2
cdr3_aa: CASRDSARSYSFTDTQYF; cdr3_nt: TGTGCCAGCCGGGACTCCGCGAGGTCCTATAGCTTCACAGATACGCAGTATTTT; d_call: -; j_call: TRBJ2-3; clone_size: -; v_call: TRBV2